These 27 T cell receptor beta chains were sequenced from one sample in a study of shared clonotypes between healthy human individuals. Positive CCR7 selection of CD45RO-negative cells yielded the naive CD8 cells, and terminally differentiated effector memory CD45RA+ cells were excluded. Repertoires were generated with immunoSEQ multiplex PCR, while TCRdb's copy carries only in-frame clones and drops some. The sample holds under 850,000 clones, 92% seen once. Input material: naive CD8+ T cells sorted from blood. These receptors were collected from a man aged 25 to 45 in good health.

The rearrangement links TRBV4-1 to TRBJ2-7, with D possibly TRBD1 on 6 matching bases. CDR3 length: 22 residues. Germline lookup yields CDR1 MGHRA and CDR2 YSYEKL. Deletions cut 3 bases from V and 4 bases from J, with 37 bases between. For the CDR3, the DNA is TGCGCCAGCAGCCACGACCCACCAGGGGCAGCCGCCTCAGTAACGGGAAAATACGAGCAGTACTTC. Protein: CASSHDPPGAAASVTGKYEQYF.

V gene TRBV7-2 combines with J gene TRBJ2-1, with no clear D. The CDR3 is 16 amino acids. Trimming pared 4 bases from V and 5 bases from J, leaving 18 bases between. CDR1 and CDR2 from the germline V gene are SGHTA and FQGNSA. The CDR3 here is CASSYPLGFRDNEQFF. CDR3 coding DNA: TGTGCCAGCAGCTACCCTCTCGGTTTTAGGGACAATGAGCAGTTCTTC.

This sequence joins TRBV6-5 and TRBJ1-1; D perhaps matches TRBD1 (6 bases). Trimming pared 4 bases from V and 0 bases from J, leaving 9 bases between. The CDR3 is made up of 14 amino acids. Per germline, CDR1 MNHEY and CDR2 SVGAGI. The CDR3 region is CASSLQGLNTEAFF. The CDR3 DNA reads TGTGCCAGCAGTTTACAGGGATTGAACACTGAAGCTTTCTTT.

The genes are TRBV19 and TRBJ1-5, with 7 bases aligning to TRBD1. In germline, CDR1 is LNHDA, CDR2 SQIVND (reference sequence). The CDR3 consists of 17 residues. Unmatched junction bases numbered 10, after V lost 2 bases and J lost 3 bases. CDR3: CASSIIKLGQINQPQHF. In DNA, the CDR3 is TGTGCCAGTAGTATAATTAAGTTGGGACAGATCAATCAGCCCCAGCATTTT.

The V and J genes are TRBV4-3 and TRBJ2-5; D remains ambiguous. V was cut by 0 bases and J by 5 bases, with 10 bases left in between. The CDR3 extends over 14 amino acids. The germline gives CDR1 LGHNA, CDR2 YSLEER. The DNA for the CDR3 is TGCGCCAGCAGCCAAGATCCCAGGCCGGAGACCCAGTACTTC. Amino acid sequence: CASSQDPRPETQYF.

The rearrangement joins TRBV29-1 to TRBJ2-1, with D perhaps matching TRBD2 (6 bases). Germline V gene sequence: CDR1 SQVTM, CDR2 ANQGSEA. The CDR3 is 16 residues long. V was clipped by 0 bases and J by 9 bases, with 21 bases between them. The CDR3 nucleotides are TGCAGCGTTGAAGATGCCCCGAGGCTAGCGTTCGGTGAGCAGTTCTTC. Residues: CSVEDAPRLAFGEQFF.

V is TRBV4-2 and J is TRBJ2-2; tentative D call: TRBD1 (7 bases). The CDR3 consists of 15 residues. The germline V gene encodes CDR1 LGHNA and CDR2 YNFKEQ. The germline V and J ends were trimmed by 5 bases and 5 bases, with 15 bases remaining between them. CDR3 nucleotides: TGTGCCAGCAGCTTTTACAGGGGAGGTACCGGGGAGCTGTTTTTT. Its translation is CASSFYRGGTGELFF.

This clone has a single count. This chain joins TRBV7-9 and TRBJ2-3; 10 nucleotides agree with TRBD1. V lost 3 bases, J lost 7 bases, and 7 bases stayed unmatched. Germline CDR1 is SEHNR and CDR2 is FQNEAQ (reference sequence). CDR3 length: 15 amino acids. The CDR3 DNA follows: TGTGCCAGCAGCTTCCGGGACAGGGGAATCAATACGCAGTATTTT. Protein sequence: CASSFRDRGINTQYF.

The gene calls are TRBV9 and TRBJ2-1; D may be TRBD2 (5 bases). Deletions cut 0 bases from V and 8 bases from J, with 15 bases between. Looked up from germline, CDR1 is SGDLS and CDR2 is YYNGEE. This CDR3 has 15 residues. The CDR3 sequence is CASSVAGFASDEQFF. CDR3 bases: TGTGCCAGCAGCGTAGCGGGATTCGCATCCGATGAGCAGTTCTTC.

The V gene is TRBV7-2, the J gene TRBJ2-5; perhaps TRBD2 as D (6 bases). Germline V lookup: CDR1 SGHTA, CDR2 FQGNSA. V was shortened by 3 bases and J by 5 bases, with 16 bases between the two germline ends. The CDR3 spans 15 residues. The CDR3 DNA follows: TGTGCCAGCAGCTTGCGGGACGGAGTCTGGGAGACCCAGTACTTC. Residues: CASSLRDGVWETQYF.

In the case of this clone: A read error may be the cause here, since a much bigger clone is one base away. Other DNA sequences from this sample encode an identical CDR3 as well. The chain employs TRBV13 and TRBJ2-7, with D uncertain. V gave up 1 base and J gave up 4 bases, with 5 bases separating them. This CDR3 has 12 residues. The germline V gene has CDR1 PRHDT and CDR2 FYEKMQ (reference sequence). CDR3 protein: CASSLEGYEQYF. CDR3 coding DNA: TGTGCCAGCAGCTTAGAAGGATACGAGCAGTACTTC. The full variable domain, with the rest looked up from reference TRBV13 and TRBJ2-7, is AAGVIQSPRHLIKEKRETATLKCYPIPRHDTVYWYQQGPGQDPQFLISFYEKMQSDKGSIPDRFSAQQFSDYHSELNMSSLELGDSALYFCASSLEGYEQYFGPGTRLTVT.

The chain has TRBV5-1 and TRBJ2-5; the match to TRBD1 covers 8 bases. The germline V gene has CDR1 SGHRS and CDR2 YFSETQ. The V segment lost 4 bases and the J segment 3 bases; nucleotides outside the gene matches: 14. This CDR3 has 17 residues. This CDR3 reads CASSQLRTGSGEETQYF. The CDR3 DNA follows: TGCGCCAGCAGCCAGTTAAGGACAGGGTCGGGGGAAGAGACCCAGTACTTC.

This clone has a single count. The chain links TRBV2 to TRBJ2-2; 15 bases match TRBD2. The germline V gene has CDR1 SNHLY and CDR2 FYNNEI. CDR3 length equals 17 residues. Trimming took 1 base from V and 4 from J; bases not matched to a gene: 1. The CDR3 nucleotides are TGTGCCAGCAGTGAAGGGACTAGCGGGAGGGGCACCGGGGAGCTGTTTTTT. Its protein product is CASSEGTSGRGTGELFF.

The chain couples TRBV4-1 to TRBJ1-2; D is unclear. V gave up 0 bases and J gave up 3 bases, with 8 bases separating them. The length of the CDR3 is 14 residues. Looked up from germline, CDR1 is MGHRA and CDR2 is YSYEKL. CDR3 DNA: TGCGCCAGCAGCCAAGATCTCGGGGACTATGGCTACACCTTC. Protein product: CASSQDLGDYGYTF.

This chain links TRBV4-3 with TRBJ1-1; D is undetermined. The ends were cut back, 0 bases at V and 4 bases at J, with 12 bases in the middle. The CDR3 spans 15 residues. Germline V gene data show CDR1 as LGHNA and CDR2 as YSLEER. The CDR3 nucleotides are TGCGCCAGCAGCCAAGATCTCTTCTCGGCCACTGAAGCTTTCTTT. It encodes CASSQDLFSATEAFF.

On this clone itself: The same CDR3 also results from other DNA sequences found in this sample. The chain is built from TRBV9 and TRBJ2-2; 7 bases are shared with TRBD2. The CDR3 totals 14 residues. V lost 3 bases, J lost 1 base, and 0 bases stayed unmatched. Germline CDR1 SGDLS, CDR2 YYNGEE. CDR3 protein: CASSASGNTGELFF. The CDR3 coding sequence is TGTGCCAGCAGCGCTAGCGGGAACACCGGGGAGCTGTTTTTT.

The chain couples TRBV27 to TRBJ2-1; 12 bases map to TRBD1. Looked up from germline, CDR1 is MNHEY and CDR2 is SMNVEV (reference sequence). This CDR3 spans 16 amino acids. The V gene end was trimmed by 0 bases and the J gene end by 8 bases; junction bases not matched to a gene: 5. For the CDR3, the DNA is TGTGCCAGCAGTTTATCCGGGACAGGGGGCTCGGATGAGCAGTTCTTC. Its protein is CASSLSGTGGSDEQFF.

In DNA form, the CDR3 reads TGCGCCAGCAGCTTGAGGGGGGACTCCTACGAGCAGTACTTC. Translated, it gives CASSLRGDSYEQYF. The chain carries TRBV5-1 and TRBJ2-7, with D perhaps being TRBD1 or TRBD2 (6 bases each). Germline V lookup: CDR1 SGHRS, CDR2 YFSETQ. V lost 1 base, J lost 0 bases, and 8 bases lay in between. The CDR3 is 14 residues long. The whole variable domain, filled in from reference TRBV5-1 and TRBJ2-7, reads KAGVTQTPRYLIKTRGQQVTLSCSPISGHRSVSWYQQTPGQGLQFLFEYFSETQRNKGNFPGRFSGRQFSNSRSEMNVSTLELGDSALYLCASSLRGDSYEQYFGPGTRLTVT.

This clone was picked up a small number of times. The rearrangement links TRBV15 to TRBJ2-7; TRBD1 aligns across 8 bases. The CDR3 totals 15 residues. Trimming removed 3 bases from V and 5 bases from J; junction bases left unmatched: 9. Germline assignment: CDR1 LNHNV and CDR2 YYDKDF (reference sequence). This CDR3 is CATSRGRTGLHEQYF. CDR3 sequence (DNA): TGTGCCACCAGCAGGGGCCGGACAGGGCTCCACGAGCAGTACTTC.

The chain combines TRBV28 with TRBJ2-7; 8 bases are a match to TRBD2. CDR3 length equals 17 residues. Per germline, CDR1 MDHEN and CDR2 SYDVKM. V dropped 5 bases and J dropped 3; count of bases not matched to a gene: 15. CDR3 region: CASSPLLERESGYEQYF. The CDR3 DNA sequence: TGTGCCAGCAGTCCCCTACTTGAGCGGGAGTCTGGCTACGAGCAGTACTTC.

This chain links TRBV7-9 with TRBJ1-2, with TRBD1 identical over 7 bases. CDR1 SEHNR and CDR2 FQNEAQ come from the germline V gene (reference sequence). With V trimmed by 3 bases and J by 8 bases, 9 bases remained unmatched. The CDR3 has 14 residues. CDR3 nucleotides: TGTGCCAGCAGCTTCACCTCACAGGGGTTGGGCTACACCTTC. This encodes CASSFTSQGLGYTF.

A remark on this clone: Other DNA sequences in the sample encode the same CDR3. The J gene is TRBJ2-7, the V gene TRBV28; D perhaps matches TRBD1 (7 bases). V lost 7 bases to trimming and J lost 4 bases, with 11 bases between them. The V gene's germline CDR1 is MDHEN and CDR2 SYDVKM. This CDR3 contains 12 residues. The CDR3 protein is CASNPGGYEQYF. CDR3 bases: TGTGCCAGCAACCCAGGGGGGTACGAGCAGTACTTC. The variable domain in full, with the rest retrieved from reference TRBV28 and TRBJ2-7, is DVKVTQSSRYLVKRTGEKVFLECVQDMDHENMFWYRQDPGLGLRLIYFSYDVKMKEKGDIPEGYSVSREKKERFSLILESASTNQTSMYLCASNPGGYEQYFGPGTRLTVT.

J is TRBJ1-1 and V is TRBV7-9; D gene unclear. V dropped 1 base and J dropped 1 base, with 10 bases sitting between them. The CDR3 sequence is 15 residues long. Germline assignment: CDR1 SEHNR and CDR2 FQNEAQ (reference sequence). CDR3 in DNA: TGTGCCAGCAGCTTAGTTGTCTGGCCGAACACTGAAGCTTTCTTT. Encoded protein: CASSLVVWPNTEAFF.

The chain employs TRBV27 and TRBJ1-1, with 7 nucleotides matching TRBD1. The junction had 6 bases not matched to a gene; V was cut back by 5 bases and J by 0 bases. Germline CDR1 reads MNHEY; CDR2 reads SMNVEV (reference sequence). This CDR3 spans 15 amino acids. The CDR3 sequence: CASSARDRLNTEAFF. The CDR3, as DNA: TGTGCCAGCAGTGCCCGGGACAGACTGAACACTGAAGCTTTCTTT.

The V call is TRBV30, the J call TRBJ2-3; no firm D call. Trimming cost V 4 bases and J 2 bases, with 16 bases left between them. CDR1 GTSNPN and CDR2 SVGIG come from the germline V gene (reference sequence). The CDR3 sequence is 15 residues long. CDR3 protein: CAWNHGSAPTDTQYF. DNA for the CDR3: TGTGCCTGGAACCACGGGTCGGCACCCACAGATACGCAGTATTTT.

This sequence joins TRBV25-1 and TRBJ1-3; D unclear. V was trimmed by 1 base and J by 0 bases, leaving 7 bases between them. The CDR3 contains 15 residues. CDR1 and CDR2 from the germline V gene are MGHDK and SYGVNS. The CDR3 loop reads CASSEFGSSGNTIYF. The CDR3 DNA sequence: TGTGCCAGCAGTGAATTTGGAAGCTCTGGAAACACCATATATTTT.

The chain joins TRBV29-1 to TRBJ2-5; the match to TRBD1 covers 9 bases. Germline V lookup: CDR1 SQVTM, CDR2 ANQGSEA. The CDR3 consists of 12 residues. J lost 5 bases, V lost 7 bases, and 5 bases had no gene match. The CDR3 sequence: CSARQGGETQYF. The DNA of the CDR3 is TGCAGCGCTAGACAGGGGGGGGAGACCCAGTACTTC.